This entry lists 9 T cell receptor beta chains sequenced from one sample in a study of blood T cell repertoires in COVID-19. The table came from immunoSEQ multiplex PCR; TCRdb's copy has only in-frame clones and leaves some out. The table lists about 53,000 clones, approximately 89% of them singletons, with roughly 5.3% in the top ten. The source material was peripheral blood. These receptors were obtained from a man aged 55 to 70 with active COVID-19.

The chain's CDR3 is CASSLGGRNTEAFF. CDR3 nucleotide sequence: TGTGCCAGCTCACTAGGGGGACGGAACACTGAAGCTTTCTTT. This chain joins TRBV18 and TRBJ1-1; D may be TRBD1 (6 bases). Germline lookup yields CDR1 KGHSH and CDR2 LQKENI. Trimming took off 4 bases at V and 1 base at J, with 10 bases between the two ends. CDR3 length equals 14 residues. Using reference TRBV18 and TRBJ1-1 for the parts outside the CDR3, the full variable domain is NAGVMQNPRHLVRRRGQEARLRCSPMKGHSHVYWYRQLPEEGLKFMVYLQKENIIDESGMPKERFSAEFPKEGPSILRIQQVVRGDSAAYFCASSLGGRNTEAFFGQGTRLTVV.

The CDR3 sequence is CASSLRVRGKDRMNTEAFF. The CDR3 DNA reads as TGTGCCAGCAGCTTAAGGGTCCGGGGAAAGGACAGGATGAACACTGAAGCTTTCTTT. V and J are TRBV7-9 and TRBJ1-1; 7 positions match TRBD1. The CDR3 loop spans 19 amino acids. The V and J ends lost 2 bases and 0 bases, in that order; junction bases with no gene match: 15. Germline lookup yields CDR1 SEHNR and CDR2 FQNEAQ (reference sequence).

The rearrangement links TRBV20-1 to TRBJ2-1; 9 bases line up with TRBD2. CDR3 length equals 18 residues. V gave up 3 bases and J gave up 1 base; unmatched junction bases: 13. Per the germline V gene, CDR1 is DFQATT and CDR2 is SNEGSKA (reference sequence). The CDR3 protein is CSASPSSGILKSYNEQFF. The CDR3 region has the DNA TGCAGTGCTAGTCCTTCTAGCGGGATTTTGAAATCCTACAATGAGCAGTTCTTC.

The chain recombines TRBV6-2 or TRBV6-3 with TRBJ2-3, with 12 nucleotides matching TRBD2. J gave up 4 bases and V 2 bases, and 4 bases lay outside the gene matches. The CDR3 contains 16 residues. Germline lookup yields CDR1 MNHEY and CDR2 SVGEGT. The CDR3 region has the DNA TGTGCCAGCAGTTACGCTAGCGGGAGGGCCGCAGATACGCAGTATTTT. It encodes CASSYASGRAADTQYF.

This clone turned up a few times. V and J are TRBV4-3 and TRBJ1-2; 10 bases map to TRBD1. V lost 1 base, J lost 4 bases, and 9 bases stayed unmatched. The CDR3 is 17 amino acids. Germline loops: CDR1 LGHNA, CDR2 YSLEER. The CDR3 nucleotides are TGCGCCAGCAGCCAAGCAGGACAGGGGGTCCCTACCTATGGCTACACCTTC. Translating gives CASSQAGQGVPTYGYTF.

This sequence joins TRBV4-3 and TRBJ2-2; 9 positions agree with TRBD2. Germline assignment: CDR1 LGHNA and CDR2 YSLEER. This CDR3 spans 18 amino acids. V trimming: 0 bases; J trimming: 2 bases; junction bases outside the gene matches: 7. The CDR3 loop is CASSQEVSGSINTGELFF. The CDR3 nucleotides are TGCGCCAGCAGCCAAGAAGTTAGCGGGAGTATAAACACCGGGGAGCTGTTTTTT.

The chain couples TRBV4-3 to TRBJ2-7; 11 nucleotides align to TRBD2. Germline trimming cut 1 base from V and 2 bases from J; bases unmatched to any gene: 4. The CDR3 spans 16 residues. Germline V lookup: CDR1 LGHNA, CDR2 YSLEER. The CDR3 loop reads CASSQVLAGGPYEQYF. The CDR3 nucleotides are TGCGCCAGCAGCCAAGTGCTAGCGGGAGGCCCCTACGAGCAGTACTTC.

This clone was observed a few times. The chain joins TRBV2 to TRBJ1-2, with D uncertain. There are 14 residues in the CDR3. The V end lost 6 bases, the J end lost 1 base, and 12 bases lay between the germline ends. CDR1 and CDR2 (germline): SNHLY, FYNNEI. CDR3 coding DNA: TGTGCCAGCAGATCCGACGGACTTAACTATGGCTACACCTTC. This gives the protein CASRSDGLNYGYTF.

This rearrangement joins TRBV18 to TRBJ1-2, with TRBD1 matching over 7 bases. The CDR3 consists of 15 residues. Germline assignment: CDR1 KGHSH and CDR2 LQKENI. V trimming: 2 bases; J trimming: 0 bases; junction bases outside the gene matches: 3. The CDR3 DNA is TGTGCCAGCTCACCAAGACAGGGATCTAACTATGGCTACACCTTC. Amino acids: CASSPRQGSNYGYTF.